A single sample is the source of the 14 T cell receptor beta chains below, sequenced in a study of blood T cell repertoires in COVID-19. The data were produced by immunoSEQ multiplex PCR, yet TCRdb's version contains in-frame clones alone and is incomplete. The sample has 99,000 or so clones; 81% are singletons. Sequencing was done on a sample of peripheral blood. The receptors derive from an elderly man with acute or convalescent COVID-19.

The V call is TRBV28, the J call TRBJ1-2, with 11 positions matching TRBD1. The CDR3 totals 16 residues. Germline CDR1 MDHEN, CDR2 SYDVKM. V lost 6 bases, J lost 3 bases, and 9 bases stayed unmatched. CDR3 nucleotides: TGTGCCAGCAGCCAACCCGGGACAGGGGGGCACTATGGCTACACCTTC. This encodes CASSQPGTGGHYGYTF.

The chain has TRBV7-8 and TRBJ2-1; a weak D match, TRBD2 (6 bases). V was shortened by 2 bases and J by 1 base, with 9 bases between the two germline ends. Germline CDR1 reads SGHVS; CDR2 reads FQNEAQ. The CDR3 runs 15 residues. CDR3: CASSLRLESYNEQFF. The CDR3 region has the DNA TGTGCCAGCAGCTTACGACTAGAATCCTACAATGAGCAGTTCTTC.

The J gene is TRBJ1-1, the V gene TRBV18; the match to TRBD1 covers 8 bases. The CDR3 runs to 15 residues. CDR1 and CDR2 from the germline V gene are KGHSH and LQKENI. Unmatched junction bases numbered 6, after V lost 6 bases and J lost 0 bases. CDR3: CASSTGQGVNTEAFF. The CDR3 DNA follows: TGTGCCAGCTCCACCGGACAGGGAGTGAACACTGAAGCTTTCTTT.

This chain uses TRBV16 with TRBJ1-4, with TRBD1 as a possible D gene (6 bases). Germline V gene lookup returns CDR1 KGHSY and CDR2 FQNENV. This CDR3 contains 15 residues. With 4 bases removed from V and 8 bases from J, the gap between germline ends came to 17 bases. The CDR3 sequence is CASSPLRDKGEKLFF. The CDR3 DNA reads TGTGCCAGCAGCCCCCTCCGGGACAAAGGAGAAAAACTGTTTTTT.

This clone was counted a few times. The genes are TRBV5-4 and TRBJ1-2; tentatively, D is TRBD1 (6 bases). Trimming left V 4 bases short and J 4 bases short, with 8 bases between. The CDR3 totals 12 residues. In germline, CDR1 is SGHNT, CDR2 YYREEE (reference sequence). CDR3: CASSGQLYGYTF. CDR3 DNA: TGTGCCAGCAGCGGACAGCTCTATGGCTACACCTTC. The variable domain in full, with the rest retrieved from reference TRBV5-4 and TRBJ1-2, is ETGVTQSPTHLIKTRGQQVTLRCSSQSGHNTVSWYQQALGQGPQFIFQYYREEENGRGNFPPRFSGLQFPNYSSELNVNALELDDSALYLCASSGQLYGYTFGSGTRLTVV.

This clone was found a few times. In DNA, the CDR3 is TGTGCCAGCAGCTTAGAGAGGAGCTCCTACAATGAGCAGTTCTTC. Encoded protein: CASSLERSSYNEQFF. The chain uses TRBV7-6 and TRBJ2-1; D remains ambiguous. This CDR3 comprises 15 residues. V was trimmed by 1 base and J by 0 bases, leaving 7 bases between them. CDR1 SGHVS and CDR2 FNYEAQ come from the germline V gene.

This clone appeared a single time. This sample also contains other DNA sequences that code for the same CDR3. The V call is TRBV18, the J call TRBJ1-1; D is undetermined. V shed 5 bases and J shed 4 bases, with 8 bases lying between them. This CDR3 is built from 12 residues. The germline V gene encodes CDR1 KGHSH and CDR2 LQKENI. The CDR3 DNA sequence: TGTGCCAGCTCAGGGTCGGGCACTGAAGCTTTCTTT. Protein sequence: CASSGSGTEAFF.

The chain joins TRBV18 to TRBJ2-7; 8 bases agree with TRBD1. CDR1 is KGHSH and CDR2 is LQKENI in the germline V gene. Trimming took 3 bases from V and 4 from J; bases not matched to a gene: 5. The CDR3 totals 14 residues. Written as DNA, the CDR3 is TGTGCCAGCTCACCGCAGGGGGCTCAATACGAGCAGTACTTC. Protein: CASSPQGAQYEQYF.

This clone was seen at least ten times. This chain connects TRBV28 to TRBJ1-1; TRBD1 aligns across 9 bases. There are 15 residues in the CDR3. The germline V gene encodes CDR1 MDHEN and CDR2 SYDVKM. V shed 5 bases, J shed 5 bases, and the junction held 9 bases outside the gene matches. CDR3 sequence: CASSHGGQGDTEAFF. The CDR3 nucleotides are TGTGCCAGCAGTCATGGGGGACAGGGCGATACTGAAGCTTTCTTT.

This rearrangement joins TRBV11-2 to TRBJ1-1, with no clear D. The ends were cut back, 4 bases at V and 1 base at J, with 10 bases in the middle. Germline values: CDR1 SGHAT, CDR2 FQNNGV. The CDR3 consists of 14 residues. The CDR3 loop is CASSSRLGNTEAFF. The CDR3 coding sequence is TGTGCCAGCAGCTCTAGGTTGGGGAACACTGAAGCTTTCTTT.

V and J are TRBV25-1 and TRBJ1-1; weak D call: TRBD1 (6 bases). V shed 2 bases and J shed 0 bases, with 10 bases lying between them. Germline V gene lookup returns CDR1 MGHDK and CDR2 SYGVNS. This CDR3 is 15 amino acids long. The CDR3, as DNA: TGTGCCAGCAGTGAACCGACAGGTGTGAACACTGAAGCTTTCTTT. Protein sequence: CASSEPTGVNTEAFF. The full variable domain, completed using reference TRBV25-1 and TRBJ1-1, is EADIYQTPRYLVIGTGKKITLECSQTMGHDKMYWYQQDPGMELHLIHYSYGVNSTEKGDLSSESTVSRIRTEHFPLTLESARPSHTSQYLCASSEPTGVNTEAFFGQGTRLTVV.

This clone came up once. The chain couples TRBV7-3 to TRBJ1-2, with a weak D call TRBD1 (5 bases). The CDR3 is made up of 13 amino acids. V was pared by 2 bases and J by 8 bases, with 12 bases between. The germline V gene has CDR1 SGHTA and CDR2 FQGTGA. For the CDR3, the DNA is TGTGCCAGCAGCTTAGGGGCTGAGAGGGGCTACACCTTC. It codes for CASSLGAERGYTF.

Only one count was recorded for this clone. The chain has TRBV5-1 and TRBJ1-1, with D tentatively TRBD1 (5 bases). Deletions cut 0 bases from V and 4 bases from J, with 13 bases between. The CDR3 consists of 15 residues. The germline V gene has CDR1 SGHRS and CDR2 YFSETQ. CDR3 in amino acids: CASSLEAQGSTEAFF. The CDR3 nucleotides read TGCGCCAGCAGCTTGGAGGCTCAGGGAAGCACTGAAGCTTTCTTT.

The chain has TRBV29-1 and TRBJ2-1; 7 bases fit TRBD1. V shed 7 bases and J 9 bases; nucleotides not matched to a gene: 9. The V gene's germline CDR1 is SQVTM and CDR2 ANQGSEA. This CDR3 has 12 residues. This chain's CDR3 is CSGAKGAGEQFF. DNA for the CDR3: TGCAGCGGGGCCAAGGGGGCGGGTGAGCAGTTCTTC.